The present T cell receptor (beta chain) was sequenced within a study of control samples from healthy donors and cancer patients. Data came from immunoSEQ multiplex PCR; TCRdb stores just in-frame clones and leaves some out. Here the sample spans 150,000 to 200,000 clones, 88% being singletons. The sequenced sample consisted of blood. The TCR was taken from a woman aged 25-40 years in good health.

CDR3 residues: CASKSASSLVNEQFF. CDR3 nucleotide sequence: TGCGCCAGCAAATCCGCTAGCTCTCTTGTCAATGAGCAGTTCTTC. The rearrangement links TRBV5-1 to TRBJ2-1; D is perhaps TRBD2 (5 bases). Trimming removed 6 bases at V and 6 bases at J, with 19 bases between. Germline V gene data show CDR1 as SGHRS and CDR2 as YFSETQ. CDR3 length equals 15 residues.